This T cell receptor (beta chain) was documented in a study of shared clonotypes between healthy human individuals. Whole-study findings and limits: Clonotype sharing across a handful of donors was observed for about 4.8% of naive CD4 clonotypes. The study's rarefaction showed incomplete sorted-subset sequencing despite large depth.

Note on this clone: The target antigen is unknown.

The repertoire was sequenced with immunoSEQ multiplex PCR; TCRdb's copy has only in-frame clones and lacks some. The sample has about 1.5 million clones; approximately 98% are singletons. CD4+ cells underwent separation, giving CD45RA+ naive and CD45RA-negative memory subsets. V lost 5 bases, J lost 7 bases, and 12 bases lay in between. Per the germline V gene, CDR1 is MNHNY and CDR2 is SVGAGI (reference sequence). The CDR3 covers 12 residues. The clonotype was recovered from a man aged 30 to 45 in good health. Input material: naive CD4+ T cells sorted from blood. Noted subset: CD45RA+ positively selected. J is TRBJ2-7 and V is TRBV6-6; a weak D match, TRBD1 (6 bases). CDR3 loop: CASSPTGDEQYF. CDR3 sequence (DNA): TGTGCCAGCAGTCCGACAGGTGATGAGCAGTACTTC.